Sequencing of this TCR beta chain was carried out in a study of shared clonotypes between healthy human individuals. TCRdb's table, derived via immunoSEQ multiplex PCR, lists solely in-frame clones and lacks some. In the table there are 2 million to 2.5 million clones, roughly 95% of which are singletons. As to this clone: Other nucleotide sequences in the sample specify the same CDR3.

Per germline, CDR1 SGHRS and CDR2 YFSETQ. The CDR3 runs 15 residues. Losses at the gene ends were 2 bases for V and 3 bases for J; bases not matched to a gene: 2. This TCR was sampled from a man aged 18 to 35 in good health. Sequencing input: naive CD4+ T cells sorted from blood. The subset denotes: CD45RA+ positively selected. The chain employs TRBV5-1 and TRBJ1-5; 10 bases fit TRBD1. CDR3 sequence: CASSLGTGANQPQHF. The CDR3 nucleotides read TGCGCCAGCAGCTTAGGGACAGGGGCCAATCAGCCCCAGCATTTT. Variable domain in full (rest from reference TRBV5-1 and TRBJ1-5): KAGVTQTPRYLIKTRGQQVTLSCSPISGHRSVSWYQQTPGQGLQFLFEYFSETQRNKGNFPGRFSGRQFSNSRSEMNVSTLELGDSALYLCASSLGTGANQPQHFGDGTRLSIL.